This T cell receptor beta chain was obtained from a study of early T cells in non-severe SARS-CoV-2 infection (dated by TCRdb to the early 2020s). A note on the overall study: Bulk RNA from unsorted whole blood was used for TCR sequencing, so alpha and beta chains could not be paired. Study-wide findings and limitations: Matching against VDJdb was skewed toward anti-spike CD8 responses, likely underestimated virus-specific expansions, and missed private and CD4 specificities.

This was a case-control study nested in a cohort of healthcare workers in London, UK, who had nasopharyngeal swab PCR tests and blood samples taken every week. Healthcare workers were recruited between 23 and 31 March 2020, during the week of the UK lockdown, and were followed weekly for up to about 15 weeks. This clonotype appeared many times. What antigen it recognizes has not been identified. Base qualities are not provided; no much larger clone lies one nucleotide away. To prepare the library, 5' RACE was applied. These reads were obtained on a NextSeq 500. In the TCR library protocol, unique molecular identifiers were attached to individual cDNA molecules to correct for PCR bias and sequencing error. Both TCR alpha and beta chains were sequenced, and tight co-correlation was observed between alpha and beta sequence abundances in each sample. Concerning the study's data processing: Decombinator V4 was used to perform V gene, J gene and CDR3 annotation of TCR sequences. Expanded TCRs were defined as changing significantly between any two time points under a Poisson model with p below 0.0001. TCR abundances were normalised to the total number of TCRs sequenced in each sample and reported as counts per million. TRAV1-2 paired with TRAJ12, TRAJ20 or TRAJ33 defined MAIT TCRs, while TRAV10 paired with TRAJ18 defined iNKT TCRs. VDJdb, accessed 1 November 2021, was searched for CMV, EBV and SARS-CoV-2 annotated TCRs, excluding TCRs annotated for multiple antigens. TCRdb handled the public reads itself, with Q25 trimming in fastp and clone calling in MiXCR, and kept productive beta chains. Every entry covers one CDR3 protein and lists the most common genes and DNA from its rows. What appears here as the V and J calls and clone size reflects TCRdb's work, not the paper's. Recorded for this sample are 40,000 to 60,000 distinct CDR3 sequences; 3.5% to 5% of them occurred a single time. The ten largest clones represent around 5.5% of the sample.

Cut back by 9 bases and 4 bases, the V and J ends lie 18 bases apart. CDR1 and CDR2, looked up from the germline V gene, are KGHSH and LQKENI. Its CDR3 holds 14 amino acids, cysteine through phenylalanine. Only the CDR3 portion is preserved as DNA: 42 bases, with reading frame beginning at the first base. The receptor chain draws on TRBV18 and TRBJ1-2; tentative D gene TRBD1, with 6 bases matching. The source is an adult who was a healthcare worker with PCR-confirmed SARS-CoV-2 infection or an uninfected control (not recorded which). The sequencing input was whole blood. The sequenced DNA: TGTGCCAGTTCTCCCTCAACAGGGATCTATGGCTACACCTTC. It is translated as CASSPSTGIYGYTF.